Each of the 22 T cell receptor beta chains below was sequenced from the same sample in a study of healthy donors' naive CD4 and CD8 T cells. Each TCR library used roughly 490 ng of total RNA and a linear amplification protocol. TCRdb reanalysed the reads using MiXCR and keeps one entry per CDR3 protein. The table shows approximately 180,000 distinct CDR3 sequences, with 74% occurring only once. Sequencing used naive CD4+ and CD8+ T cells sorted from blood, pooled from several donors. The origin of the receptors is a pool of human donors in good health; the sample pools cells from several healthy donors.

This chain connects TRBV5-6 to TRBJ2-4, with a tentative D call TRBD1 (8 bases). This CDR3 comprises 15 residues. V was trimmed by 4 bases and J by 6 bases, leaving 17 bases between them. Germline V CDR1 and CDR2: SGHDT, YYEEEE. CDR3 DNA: TGTGCCAGCAGCCGGAGCGGGACAGGCCCAAACATTCAGTACTTC. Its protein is CASSRSGTGPNIQYF.

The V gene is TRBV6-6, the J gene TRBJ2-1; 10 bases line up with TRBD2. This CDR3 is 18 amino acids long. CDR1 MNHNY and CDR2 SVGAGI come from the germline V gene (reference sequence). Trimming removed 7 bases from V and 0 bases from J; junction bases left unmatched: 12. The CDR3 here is CASNPLGASGSSYNEQFF. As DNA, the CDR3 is TGTGCCAGCAACCCTCTGGGGGCTAGCGGGAGCTCCTACAATGAGCAGTTCTTC.

The CDR3 sequence is CASSFGTSGGRVETQYF. The DNA for the CDR3 is TGTGCCAGCAGTTTTGGGACTAGCGGAGGAAGGGTAGAGACCCAGTACTTC. V gene TRBV27 combines with J gene TRBJ2-5, with 11 bases fitting TRBD2. Trimming took 3 bases from V and 4 from J; bases not matched to a gene: 10. The CDR3 is 17 residues long. Germline lookup yields CDR1 MNHEY and CDR2 SMNVEV (reference sequence).

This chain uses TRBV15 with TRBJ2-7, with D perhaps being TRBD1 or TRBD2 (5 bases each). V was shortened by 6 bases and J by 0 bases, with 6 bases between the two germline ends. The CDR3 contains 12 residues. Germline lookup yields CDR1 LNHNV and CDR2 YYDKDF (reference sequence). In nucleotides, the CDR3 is TGTGCCACCAGGGGGGACTCCTACGAGCAGTACTTC. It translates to CATRGDSYEQYF. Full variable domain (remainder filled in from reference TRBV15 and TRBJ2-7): DAMVIQNPRYQVTQFGKPVTLSCSQTLNHNVMYWYQQKSSQAPKLLFHYYDKDFNNEADTPDNFQSRRPNTSFCFLDIRSPGLGDTAMYLCATRGDSYEQYFGPGTRLTVT.

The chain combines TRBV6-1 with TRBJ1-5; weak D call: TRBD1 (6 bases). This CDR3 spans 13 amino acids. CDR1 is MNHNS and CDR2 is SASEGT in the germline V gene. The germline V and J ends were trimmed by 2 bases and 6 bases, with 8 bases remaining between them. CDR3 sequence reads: CASSETGSQPQHF. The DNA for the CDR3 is TGTGCCAGCAGTGAAACAGGGAGTCAGCCCCAGCATTTT.

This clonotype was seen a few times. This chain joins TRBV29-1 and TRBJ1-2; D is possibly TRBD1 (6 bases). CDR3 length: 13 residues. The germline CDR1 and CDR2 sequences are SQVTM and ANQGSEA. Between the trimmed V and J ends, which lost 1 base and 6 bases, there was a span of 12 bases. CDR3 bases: TGCAGCGTTGAAGTTACCGGGGGCGATGGCTACACCTTC. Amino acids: CSVEVTGGDGYTF.

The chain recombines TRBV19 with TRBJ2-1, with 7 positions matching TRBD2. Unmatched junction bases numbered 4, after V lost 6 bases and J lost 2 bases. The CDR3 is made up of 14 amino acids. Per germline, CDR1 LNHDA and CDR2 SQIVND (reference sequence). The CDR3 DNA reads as TGTGCCAGTAGGCGCGCGGGGGCCTACAATGAGCAGTTCTTC. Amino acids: CASRRAGAYNEQFF.

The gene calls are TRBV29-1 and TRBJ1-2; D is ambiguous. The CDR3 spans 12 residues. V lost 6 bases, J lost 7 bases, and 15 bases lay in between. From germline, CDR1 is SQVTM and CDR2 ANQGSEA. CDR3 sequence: CSVVATLRGYTF. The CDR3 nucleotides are TGCAGCGTCGTCGCCACCCTGCGTGGCTACACCTTC.

The DNA for the CDR3 is TGTGCCAGCAGCGATGGTATCGGCGAGCAGTACTTC. It yields the protein CASSDGIGEQYF. The J gene is TRBJ2-7, the V gene TRBV5-6; D is ambiguous. V was shortened by 4 bases and J by 6 bases, with 11 bases between the two germline ends. The CDR3 totals 12 residues. Germline V gene lookup returns CDR1 SGHDT and CDR2 YYEEEE.

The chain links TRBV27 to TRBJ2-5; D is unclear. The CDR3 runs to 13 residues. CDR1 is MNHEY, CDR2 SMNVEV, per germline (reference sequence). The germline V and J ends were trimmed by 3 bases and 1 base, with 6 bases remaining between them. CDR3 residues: CASSFPGQETQYF. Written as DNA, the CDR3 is TGTGCCAGCAGTTTTCCCGGCCAAGAGACCCAGTACTTC.

Here the CDR3 reads CASTPGGVRTGVWYGYTF. CDR3 bases: TGTGCCAGCACTCCTGGAGGAGTGAGGACAGGGGTTTGGTATGGCTACACCTTC. This sequence joins TRBV6-1 and TRBJ1-2, with 9 bases matching TRBD1. Unmatched junction bases numbered 20, after V lost 7 bases and J lost 5 bases. CDR1 is MNHNS and CDR2 is SASEGT in the germline V gene. The CDR3 is 18 amino acids.

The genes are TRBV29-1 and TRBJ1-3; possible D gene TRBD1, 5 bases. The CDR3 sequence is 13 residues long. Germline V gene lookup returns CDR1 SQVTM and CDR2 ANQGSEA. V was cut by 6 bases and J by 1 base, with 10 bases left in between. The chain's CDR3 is CSVERGSGNTIYF. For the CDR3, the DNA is TGCAGCGTCGAAAGGGGTTCTGGAAACACCATATATTTT. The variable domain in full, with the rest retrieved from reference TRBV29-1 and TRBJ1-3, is SAVISQKPSRDICQRGTSLTIQCQVDSQVTMMFWYRQQPGQSLTLIATANQGSEATYESGFVIDKFPISRPNLTFSTLTVSNMSPEDSSIYLCSVERGSGNTIYFGEGSWLTVV.

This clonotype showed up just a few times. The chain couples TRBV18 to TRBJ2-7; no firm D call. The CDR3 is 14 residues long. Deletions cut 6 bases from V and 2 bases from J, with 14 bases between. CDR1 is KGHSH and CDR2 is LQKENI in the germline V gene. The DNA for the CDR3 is TGTGCCAGCTCCCCGCGAGGTGACCCCTACGAGCAGTACTTC. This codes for CASSPRGDPYEQYF.

The CDR3 DNA reads TGCAGTGCTAACTACGGGAGTGGTGGAGAGACCCAGTACTTC. This gives the protein CSANYGSGGETQYF. The gene calls are TRBV20-1 and TRBJ2-5, with D tentatively TRBD2 (6 bases). The CDR3 runs to 14 residues. Germline V gives CDR1 DFQATT, CDR2 SNEGSKA (reference sequence). The V end lost 4 bases, the J end lost 4 bases, and 16 bases lay between the germline ends.

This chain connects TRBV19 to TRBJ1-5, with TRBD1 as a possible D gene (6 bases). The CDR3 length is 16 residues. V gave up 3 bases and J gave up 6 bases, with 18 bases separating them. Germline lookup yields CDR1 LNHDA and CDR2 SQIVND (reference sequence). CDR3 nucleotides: TGTGCCAGTAGTATTCTCGGGGGCAGGGTGGGTCAGCCCCAGCATTTT. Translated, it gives CASSILGGRVGQPQHF.

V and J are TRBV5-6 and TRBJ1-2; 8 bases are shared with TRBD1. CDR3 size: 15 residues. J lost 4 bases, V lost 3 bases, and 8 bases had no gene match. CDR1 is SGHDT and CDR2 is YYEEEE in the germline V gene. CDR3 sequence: CASSSDPTGAYGYTF. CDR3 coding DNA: TGTGCCAGCAGCTCTGACCCGACAGGGGCCTATGGCTACACCTTC.

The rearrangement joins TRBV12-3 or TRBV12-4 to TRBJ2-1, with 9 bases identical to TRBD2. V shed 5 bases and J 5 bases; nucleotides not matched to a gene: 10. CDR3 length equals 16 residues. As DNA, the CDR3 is TGTGCCAGCAGTCCAGCGCATAGCGGGAGAAACAATGAGCAGTTCTTC. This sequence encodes CASSPAHSGRNNEQFF.

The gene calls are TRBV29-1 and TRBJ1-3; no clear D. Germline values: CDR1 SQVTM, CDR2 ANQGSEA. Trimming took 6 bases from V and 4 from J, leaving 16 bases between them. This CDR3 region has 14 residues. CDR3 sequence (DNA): TGCAGCGTCCTGACACCCCTGGAAGGAAACACCATATATTTT. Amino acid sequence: CSVLTPLEGNTIYF.

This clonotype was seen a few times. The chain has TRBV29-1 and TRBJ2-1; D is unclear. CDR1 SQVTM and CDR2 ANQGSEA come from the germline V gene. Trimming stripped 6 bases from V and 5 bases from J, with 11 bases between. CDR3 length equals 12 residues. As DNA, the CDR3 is TGCAGCGTACTGGGCAGCAACAATGAGCAGTTCTTC. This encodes CSVLGSNNEQFF.

CDR3 sequence reads: CATSRPTSGAYEQYF. The CDR3 bases are TGTGCCACCAGCAGACCGACTAGCGGAGCCTACGAGCAGTACTTC. The V and J genes are TRBV15 and TRBJ2-7, with TRBD2 matching 9 bases. This CDR3 region has 15 residues. Germline V gene data show CDR1 as LNHNV and CDR2 as YYDKDF (reference sequence). Germline trimming cut 2 bases from V and 2 bases from J; bases unmatched to any gene: 4.

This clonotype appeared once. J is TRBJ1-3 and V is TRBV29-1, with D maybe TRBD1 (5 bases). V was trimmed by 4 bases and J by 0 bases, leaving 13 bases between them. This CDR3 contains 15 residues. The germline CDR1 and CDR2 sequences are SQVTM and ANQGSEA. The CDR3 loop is CSVGGLGSSGNTIYF. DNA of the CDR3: TGCAGCGTTGGGGGCCTGGGTAGCTCTGGAAACACCATATATTTT. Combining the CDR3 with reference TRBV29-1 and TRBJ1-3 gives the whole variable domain SAVISQKPSRDICQRGTSLTIQCQVDSQVTMMFWYRQQPGQSLTLIATANQGSEATYESGFVIDKFPISRPNLTFSTLTVSNMSPEDSSIYLCSVGGLGSSGNTIYFGEGSWLTVV.

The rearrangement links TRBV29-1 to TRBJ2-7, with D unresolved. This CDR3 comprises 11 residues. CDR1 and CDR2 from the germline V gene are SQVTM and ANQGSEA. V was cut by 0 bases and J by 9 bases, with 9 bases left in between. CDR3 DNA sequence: TGCAGCGTTGAAGATTTGCAGACGCAGTACTTC. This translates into CSVEDLQTQYF.